Below are 9 T cell receptor beta chains sequenced from a single sample in a study of memory CD4+ T cells and cytomegalovirus serostatus (dated by TCRdb to between 2018 and 2020). Single viable CD3+CD4+CD8-CD45RO+ cells were sorted as memory CD4+ T cells on a FACSAria II. The protocol used for the library was the immunoSEQ multiplex PCR assay. Sourced from immuneACCESS, this table was stored by TCRdb with only in-frame sequences that have V and J called. A share of the clones is absent; for the studies checked, an unresolved V gene accounts for under half, and the remainder has no known explanation. In all, the sample holds some 25,000 clones, and over 70% of those were seen once. Of the sample, roughly 1% falls within the top ten clones. Specimen: memory CD4+ T cells from blood. The receptors come from an adult in good health and CMV-seronegative.

The rearrangement links TRBV30 to TRBJ2-7, with 7 bases matching TRBD1. V shed 5 bases and J 6 bases; nucleotides not matched to a gene: 13. From germline, CDR1 is GTSNPN and CDR2 SVGIG (reference sequence). This CDR3 comprises 14 residues. The DNA of the CDR3 is TGTGCCTGGGGGTGGCAGACCCCAGGGGGCGAGCAGTACTTC. Translating it yields CAWGWQTPGGEQYF.

The chain combines TRBV7-2 with TRBJ1-4; 7 nucleotides line up with TRBD1. This CDR3 has 16 amino acids. The germline V gene encodes CDR1 SGHTA and CDR2 FQGNSA. The V and J ends lost 5 bases and 1 base, in that order; junction bases with no gene match: 7. CDR3 sequence (DNA): TGTGCCAGCAGCAAGACAGGGATAGGAACTAATGAAAAACTGTTTTTT. Encoded protein: CASSKTGIGTNEKLFF. Complete variable domain (other parts from reference TRBV7-2 and TRBJ1-4): GAGVSQSPSNKVTEKGKDVELRCDPISGHTALYWYRQSLGQGLEFLIYFQGNSAPDKSGLPSDRFSAERTGGSVSTLTIQRTQQEDSAVYLCASSKTGIGTNEKLFFGSGTQLSVL.

CDR3 region: CSVESSNYGYTF. DNA for the CDR3: TGCAGCGTTGAATCTTCGAACTATGGCTACACCTTC. The V call is TRBV29-1, the J call TRBJ1-2; D is uncertain. This CDR3 has 12 amino acids. V lost 2 bases and J 2 bases, leaving 6 bases between the germline ends. Germline CDR1 is SQVTM and CDR2 is ANQGSEA.

The chain links TRBV11-3 to TRBJ1-1, with D uncertain. This CDR3 spans 13 amino acids. Between the trimmed V and J ends, which lost 6 bases and 0 bases, there was a span of 8 bases. Germline CDR1 and CDR2: SGHNT and YENEEA. The CDR3 sequence is CASSSEVNTEAFF. The CDR3 DNA follows: TGTGCCAGCAGTTCGGAGGTGAACACTGAAGCTTTCTTT.

The chain has TRBV9 and TRBJ2-1, with 11 bases fitting TRBD2. In germline, CDR1 is SGDLS, CDR2 YYNGEE. This CDR3 is built from 15 residues. The junction had 3 bases not matched to a gene; V was cut back by 3 bases and J by 4 bases. This CDR3 reads CASSAGTSGYNEQFF. The CDR3, as DNA: TGTGCCAGCAGCGCAGGGACTAGCGGATACAATGAGCAGTTCTTC.

This clone was seen a single time. The V call is TRBV19, the J call TRBJ2-7; D gene uncertain. Germline V gene lookup returns CDR1 LNHDA and CDR2 SQIVND (reference sequence). The CDR3 covers 12 residues. V lost 4 bases to trimming and J lost 2 bases, with 6 bases between them. In nucleotides, the CDR3 is TGTGCCAGTAGTACCGGACCCTACGAGCAGTACTTC. This codes for CASSTGPYEQYF.

This chain links TRBV2 with TRBJ2-5; no definite D call. The ends were cut back, 4 bases at V and 5 bases at J, with 11 bases in the middle. CDR1 SNHLY and CDR2 FYNNEI come from the germline V gene. CDR3 length: 13 amino acids. CDR3 nucleotide sequence: TGTGCCAGCAGTGGTCTAGTGGGGGAGACCCAGTACTTC. Amino acids: CASSGLVGETQYF.

The chain carries TRBV5-1 and TRBJ2-1; D is ambiguous. The germline V and J ends were trimmed by 0 bases and 6 bases, with 13 bases remaining between them. The germline V gene has CDR1 SGHRS and CDR2 YFSETQ. The CDR3 loop spans 15 amino acids. As DNA, the CDR3 is TGCGCCAGCAGCTTGGTTGAGGAAAGTATCAATGAGCAGTTCTTC. Protein: CASSLVEESINEQFF.

V usage is TRBV7-2 and J usage is TRBJ1-1, with D possibly TRBD1 on 5 matching bases. There are 14 residues in the CDR3. The ends were cut back, 1 base at V and 2 bases at J, with 8 bases in the middle. From germline, CDR1 is SGHTA and CDR2 FQGNSA. The CDR3 reads CASSLGQGNTEAFF. Here the CDR3 DNA reads TGTGCCAGCAGCTTAGGTCAGGGTAACACTGAAGCTTTCTTT.